This T cell receptor beta chain was identified during a study of blood T cell repertoires in COVID-19. About the study: The United States, Italy and Spain provided the acute and convalescent COVID-19 samples.

Clones were read by immunoSEQ multiplex PCR, and TCRdb kept only the in-frame ones, dropping some. Of about 310,000 clones in the sample, roughly 88% were seen once. CDR1 MNHNS and CDR2 SASEGT come from the germline V gene. J was trimmed by 3 bases and V by 2 bases; bases with no gene match: 4. The CDR3 length is 15 residues. Sequencing input: peripheral blood. This TCR was recovered from a woman in her 30s with COVID-19, enrolled during active disease. The J gene is TRBJ1-5, the V gene TRBV6-1; 7 bases are shared with TRBD1. The CDR3 reads CASSELQGNNQPQHF. In nucleotides, the CDR3 is TGTGCCAGCAGTGAATTACAGGGGAACAATCAGCCCCAGCATTTT.